The sample holds many counts of the clone carrying this T cell receptor (beta chain). The antigen is undetermined. The data were taken from a study of blood T cells in healthy people across ages. Study results and caveats: There was a strong correlation between TCR beta diversity and naive T cell percentage.

Primed by a sample-barcoded 5' primer and a J-beta primer mix, a second PCR proceeded for about 6 to 12 cycles. TCRdb independently ran MiXCR on the 5' RACE reads; one entry per CDR3 protein. The sample shows about 670,000 distinct CDR3 sequences, about 51% of them seen only once. Germline trimming cut 7 bases from V and 4 bases from J; bases unmatched to any gene: 3. Looked up from germline, CDR1 is GTSNPN and CDR2 is SVGIG (reference sequence). This CDR3 is built from 13 residues. Healthy Caucasians from Russia aged about 6 to 95 served as donors. The rearrangement links TRBV30 to TRBJ2-1; 11 bases are shared with TRBD2. The sample was blood. The source of this sequence is a woman of 80 years or more in good health. The CDR3 region is CASRLAGYNEQFF. In DNA, the CDR3 is TGTGCCTCCAGACTAGCGGGATACAATGAGCAGTTCTTC.